The 17 T cell receptor beta chains below come from one sample, sequenced in a study of CD8+ T cells in alopecia areata. In each case, RNA was isolated and then reverse transcribed into cDNA as the sequencing template. The repertoire was sequenced with immunoSEQ multiplex PCR; TCRdb's copy has only in-frame clones and lacks some. The table lists 60,000 to 65,000 clones, about 44% of them singletons. Sample: NKG2D-low CD8+ T cells sorted from blood. The source is a human donor with alopecia areata.

This clone has only a few counts. The chain joins TRBV7-9 to TRBJ2-4, with 9 nucleotides matching TRBD1. Per the germline V gene, CDR1 is SEHNR and CDR2 is FQNEAQ (reference sequence). The V and J ends lost 4 bases and 5 bases, in that order; junction bases with no gene match: 12. This CDR3 contains 17 residues. The CDR3 sequence is CASSSSDRGGMENIQYF. CDR3 coding DNA: TGTGCCAGCAGCTCCTCAGACAGGGGGGGCATGGAAAACATTCAGTACTTC.

In regard to this clone: Because it lacks the conserved phenylalanine or tryptophan at the end, this CDR3 is likely a read error. The limits of the CDR3 on the DNA are not certain, so only TCRdb's listed CDR3 is given. The rearrangement uses TRBV21-1 and TRBJ1-1. TRBV21-1 is labeled a pseudogene. The length of the CDR3 is 8 amino acids, counting both ends. The CDR3 sequence is CASSGRGA.

The V and J genes are TRBV7-9 and TRBJ2-2; no clear D gene. From germline, CDR1 is SEHNR and CDR2 FQNEAQ (reference sequence). There are 12 residues in the CDR3. Trimming left V 7 bases short and J 3 bases short, with 6 bases between. In nucleotides, the CDR3 is TGTGCCAGCACTCCCGACACCGGGGAGCTGTTTTTT. Protein: CASTPDTGELFF. Looking up the rest from reference TRBV7-9 and TRBJ2-2 gives the full variable domain: DTGVSQNPRHKITKRGQNVTFRCDPISEHNRLYWYRQTLGQGPEFLTYFQNEAQLEKSRLLSDRFSAERPKGSFSTLEIQRTEQGDSAMYLCASTPDTGELFFGEGSRLTVL.

This clone has only a few counts. The chain has TRBV7-9 and TRBJ2-3; 10 bases are a match to TRBD1. The trim removed 7 bases at V and 3 bases at J, leaving 7 bases unmatched. There are 15 residues in the CDR3. CDR1 is SEHNR and CDR2 is FQNEAQ in the germline V gene (reference sequence). The CDR3, as DNA: TGTGCCAGCATCTGGGACAGGGGAATGACAGATACGCAGTATTTT. Translated: CASIWDRGMTDTQYF. Full variable domain (missing parts from reference TRBV7-9 and TRBJ2-3): DTGVSQNPRHKITKRGQNVTFRCDPISEHNRLYWYRQTLGQGPEFLTYFQNEAQLEKSRLLSDRFSAERPKGSFSTLEIQRTEQGDSAMYLCASIWDRGMTDTQYFGPGTRLTVL.

V and J are TRBV7-9 and TRBJ1-5; no definite D call. The length of the CDR3 is 13 residues. V was pared by 4 bases and J by 5 bases, with 9 bases between. CDR1 SEHNR and CDR2 FQNEAQ come from the germline V gene (reference sequence). CDR3: CASSSGGYQPQHF. The CDR3 bases are TGTGCCAGCAGCTCGGGAGGGTATCAGCCCCAGCATTTT.

This rearrangement joins TRBV7-9 to TRBJ2-7; no clear D gene. The germline gives CDR1 SEHNR, CDR2 FQNEAQ (reference sequence). V was trimmed by 3 bases and J by 5 bases, leaving 11 bases between them. This CDR3 is 13 amino acids long. CDR3 nucleotides: TGTGCCAGCAGCTTGTCCCTTTACGACGAGCAGTACTTC. Protein product: CASSLSLYDEQYF.

The gene calls are TRBV28 and TRBJ2-1; TRBD2 matches at 11 bases. Germline CDR1 reads MDHEN; CDR2 reads SYDVKM. After removal of 6 bases from V and 6 bases from J, the junction contained 13 bases not matched to a gene. The CDR3 consists of 17 residues. This chain's CDR3 is CASSSMISGRAGNEQFF. CDR3 nucleotide sequence: TGTGCCAGCAGCTCCATGATTAGCGGGAGGGCGGGCAATGAGCAGTTCTTC.

V and J are TRBV6-4 and TRBJ2-5, with 7 bases identical to TRBD1. Germline CDR1 reads MRHNA; CDR2 reads SNTAGT. The CDR3 is 14 residues long. Trimming at V came to 5 bases and at J to 5 bases, leaving 8 bases not matched to a gene. The CDR3 DNA reads as TGTGCCAGCAGTCGAACAGGGGACGGCGAGACCCAGTACTTC. This translates into CASSRTGDGETQYF.

The chain has TRBV30 and TRBJ1-1, with D tentatively TRBD1 (6 bases). Germline-derived CDR1 and CDR2 are GTSNPN and SVGIG (reference sequence). Trimming removed 5 bases at V and 8 bases at J, with 21 bases between. The CDR3 sequence is 14 residues long. The CDR3 DNA sequence: TGTGCCTGGGGTCCCTCCGCACAGGGAGGGGAAGCTTTCTTT. It is translated as CAWGPSAQGGEAFF. Together with reference TRBV30 and TRBJ1-1, the CDR3 gives the full variable domain: SQTIHQWPATLVQPVGSPLSLECTVEGTSNPNLYWYRQAAGRGLQLLFYSVGIGQISSEVPQNLSASRPQDRQFILSSKKLLLSDSGFYLCAWGPSAQGGEAFFGQGTRLTVV.

This chain joins TRBV5-1 and TRBJ1-1, with unresolved D. The V end lost 0 bases, the J end lost 4 bases, and 10 bases lay between the germline ends. Germline lookup yields CDR1 SGHRS and CDR2 YFSETQ. The CDR3 has 14 amino acids. The CDR3 loop is CASSLDSVSTEAFF. The CDR3 DNA sequence: TGCGCCAGCAGCTTGGACTCGGTAAGCACTGAAGCTTTCTTT.

This sequence joins TRBV5-6 and TRBJ2-7; tentatively, D is TRBD1 (6 bases). Trimming removed 4 bases at V and 2 bases at J, with 7 bases between. CDR1 and CDR2 from the germline V gene are SGHDT and YYEEEE. This CDR3 comprises 12 residues. Written as DNA, the CDR3 is TGTGCCAGCAGCAACAGGGCCTACGAGCAGTACTTC. Encoded protein: CASSNRAYEQYF.

In the case of this clone: The junction and the germline gene differ at one end; a read error may be behind it. J is TRBJ2-5 and V is TRBV2; D unresolved. The CDR3 length is 10 residues. The germline CDR1 and CDR2 sequences are SNHLY and FYNNEI. The CDR3 bases are TGTGCCGGCAGACAAGAGACCCAGTACTTC. As protein: CAGRQETQYF.

Notes on this clone: The junction and the germline gene differ at one end; a read error may be behind it. V gene TRBV6-5 combines with J gene TRBJ2-5; a weak D match, TRBD1 (5 bases). Germline V gives CDR1 MNHEY, CDR2 SVGAGI. The CDR3 covers 13 residues. CDR3 in amino acids: CASSDSGLRTQYF. CDR3 coding DNA: TGTGCCAGCAGTGACTCAGGGTTACGGACCCAGTACTTC.

The genes are TRBV30 and TRBJ2-5; D is perhaps TRBD2 (7 bases). There are 14 residues in the CDR3. V was clipped by 0 bases and J by 4 bases, with 12 bases between them. Germline loops: CDR1 GTSNPN, CDR2 SVGIG (reference sequence). The CDR3 DNA reads TGTGCCTGGAGTGTTTCGGGGGGCGCAGAGACCCAGTACTTC. Its translation is CAWSVSGGAETQYF.

This chain uses TRBV7-2 with TRBJ2-7, with 9 positions matching TRBD1. The germline V gene encodes CDR1 SGHTA and CDR2 FQGNSA. This CDR3 contains 14 residues. J lost 2 bases, V lost 4 bases, and 3 bases had no gene match. The CDR3 loop is CASSSRDRAYEQYF. Here the CDR3 DNA reads TGTGCCAGCAGCTCCCGGGACAGGGCCTACGAGCAGTACTTC.

V usage is TRBV27 and J usage is TRBJ1-3, with unresolved D. The germline V and J ends were trimmed by 0 bases and 7 bases, with 10 bases remaining between them. CDR3 length: 14 amino acids. The germline CDR1 and CDR2 sequences are MNHEY and SMNVEV (reference sequence). In DNA form, the CDR3 reads TGTGCCAGCAGTTTATCCCCCAGTGGCAACACCATATATTTT. Protein sequence: CASSLSPSGNTIYF.

The CDR3 reads CASSQDPGEAEAFF. In DNA form, the CDR3 reads TGCGCCAGCAGCCAAGATCCGGGTGAAGCTGAAGCTTTCTTT. The V call is TRBV4-3, the J call TRBJ1-1; D ambiguous. The CDR3 covers 14 residues. V lost 0 bases and J 6 bases, leaving 11 bases between the germline ends. Germline V gives CDR1 LGHNA, CDR2 YSLEER.